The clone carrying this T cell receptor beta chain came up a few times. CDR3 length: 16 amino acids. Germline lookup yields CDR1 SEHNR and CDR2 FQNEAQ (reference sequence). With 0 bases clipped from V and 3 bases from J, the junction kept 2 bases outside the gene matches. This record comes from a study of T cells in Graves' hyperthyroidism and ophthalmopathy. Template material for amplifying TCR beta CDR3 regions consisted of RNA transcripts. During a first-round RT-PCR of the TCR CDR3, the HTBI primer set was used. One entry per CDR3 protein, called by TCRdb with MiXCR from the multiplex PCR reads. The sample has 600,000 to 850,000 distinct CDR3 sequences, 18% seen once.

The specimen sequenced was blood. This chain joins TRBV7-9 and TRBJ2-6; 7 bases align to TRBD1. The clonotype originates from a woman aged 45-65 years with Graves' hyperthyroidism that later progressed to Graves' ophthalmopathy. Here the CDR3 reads CASSLARGLGANVLTF. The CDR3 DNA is TGTGCCAGCAGCTTAGCGAGGGGGCTTGGGGCCAACGTCCTGACTTTC.